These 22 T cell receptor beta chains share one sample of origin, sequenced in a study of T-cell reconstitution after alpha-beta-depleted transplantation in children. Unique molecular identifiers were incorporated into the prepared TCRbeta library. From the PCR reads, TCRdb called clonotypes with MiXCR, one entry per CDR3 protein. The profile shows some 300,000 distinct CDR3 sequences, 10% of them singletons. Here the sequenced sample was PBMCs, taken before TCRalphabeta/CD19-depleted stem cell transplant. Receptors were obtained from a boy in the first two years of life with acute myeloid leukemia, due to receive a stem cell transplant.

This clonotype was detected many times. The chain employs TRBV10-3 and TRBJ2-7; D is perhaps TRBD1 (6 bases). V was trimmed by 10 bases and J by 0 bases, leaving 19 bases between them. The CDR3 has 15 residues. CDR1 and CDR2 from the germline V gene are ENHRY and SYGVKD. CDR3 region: CATGRGTHDSYEQYF. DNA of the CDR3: TGTGCCACCGGAAGGGGGACACACGACTCCTACGAGCAGTACTTC.

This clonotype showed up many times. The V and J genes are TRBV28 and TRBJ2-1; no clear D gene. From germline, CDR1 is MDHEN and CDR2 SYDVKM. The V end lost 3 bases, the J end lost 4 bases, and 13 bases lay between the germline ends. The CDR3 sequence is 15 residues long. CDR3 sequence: CASSLDGRAYNEQFF. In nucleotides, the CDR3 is TGTGCCAGCAGTTTGGACGGGCGTGCTTACAATGAGCAGTTCTTC.

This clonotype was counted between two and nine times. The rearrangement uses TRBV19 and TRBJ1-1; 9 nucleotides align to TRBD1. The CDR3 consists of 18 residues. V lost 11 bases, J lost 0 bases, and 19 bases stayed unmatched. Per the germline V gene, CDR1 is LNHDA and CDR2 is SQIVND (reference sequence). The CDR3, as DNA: TGTGCCTCAAGGCCCGGGGACAGGGACGGCCGTATGAACACTGAAGCTTTCTTT. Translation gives CASRPGDRDGRMNTEAFF.

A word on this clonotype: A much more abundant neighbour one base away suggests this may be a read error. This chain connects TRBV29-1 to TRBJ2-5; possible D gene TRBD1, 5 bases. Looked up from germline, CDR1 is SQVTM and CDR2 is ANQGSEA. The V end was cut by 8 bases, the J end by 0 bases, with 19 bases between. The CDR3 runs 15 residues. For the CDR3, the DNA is TGCAGCATCAGAACCGTTGGGGCGTACCAAGAGACCCAGTACTTC. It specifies CSIRTVGAYQETQYF.

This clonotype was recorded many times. For the CDR3, the DNA is TGCAGTGCTAGAGACCTTGGGACAGGGATCCATTATAATTCACCCCTCCACTTT. Translated: CSARDLGTGIHYNSPLHF. The J gene is TRBJ1-6, the V gene TRBV20-1; 9 bases are shared with TRBD1. Germline V lookup: CDR1 DFQATT, CDR2 SNEGSKA (reference sequence). This CDR3 comprises 18 residues. Trimming removed 0 bases from V and 4 bases from J; junction bases left unmatched: 10.

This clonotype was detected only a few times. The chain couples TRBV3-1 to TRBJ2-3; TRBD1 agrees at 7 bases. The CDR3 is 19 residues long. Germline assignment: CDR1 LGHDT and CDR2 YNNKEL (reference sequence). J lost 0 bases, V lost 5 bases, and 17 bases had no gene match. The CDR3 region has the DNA TGTGCCAGCAGCACCCCCGTGGCCAACAGGGGCCTTAGCACAGATACGCAGTATTTT. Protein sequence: CASSTPVANRGLSTDTQYF.

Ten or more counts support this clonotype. The CDR3 DNA reads TGTGCCAGCAGCTTCGGGACAGGGGGCTCACCCCTCCACTTT. Translated: CASSFGTGGSPLHF. The V call is TRBV7-9, the J call TRBJ1-6; 12 bases map to TRBD1. Germline lookup yields CDR1 SEHNR and CDR2 FQNEAQ (reference sequence). This CDR3 comprises 14 residues. V lost 3 bases to trimming and J lost 10 bases; unmatched junction nucleotides: 1.

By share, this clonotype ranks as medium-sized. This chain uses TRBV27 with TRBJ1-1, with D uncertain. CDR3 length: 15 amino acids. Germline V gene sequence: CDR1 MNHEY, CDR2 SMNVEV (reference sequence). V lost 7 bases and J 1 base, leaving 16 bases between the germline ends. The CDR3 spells CASIPASDQNTEAFF. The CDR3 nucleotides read TGTGCCAGCATCCCGGCATCGGACCAGAACACTGAAGCTTTCTTT.

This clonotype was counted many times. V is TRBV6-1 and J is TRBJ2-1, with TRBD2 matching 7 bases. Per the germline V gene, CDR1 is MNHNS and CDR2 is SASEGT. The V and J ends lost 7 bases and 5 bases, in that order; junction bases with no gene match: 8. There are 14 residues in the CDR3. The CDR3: CASKGRLAHNEQFF. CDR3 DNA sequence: TGTGCCAGCAAGGGAAGACTAGCCCACAATGAGCAGTTCTTC.

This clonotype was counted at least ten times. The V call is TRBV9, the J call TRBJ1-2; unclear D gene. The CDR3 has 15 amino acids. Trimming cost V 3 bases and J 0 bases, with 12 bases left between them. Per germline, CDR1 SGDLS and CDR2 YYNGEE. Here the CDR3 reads CASSAREFANYGYTF. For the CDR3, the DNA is TGTGCCAGCAGCGCCCGGGAATTCGCTAACTATGGCTACACCTTC.

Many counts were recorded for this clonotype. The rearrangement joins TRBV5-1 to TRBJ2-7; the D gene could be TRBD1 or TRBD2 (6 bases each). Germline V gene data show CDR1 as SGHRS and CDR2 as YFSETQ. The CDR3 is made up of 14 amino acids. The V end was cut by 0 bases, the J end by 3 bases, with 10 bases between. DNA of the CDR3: TGCGCCAGCAGCTTGGCAGGAGGGGGCTACGAGCAGTACTTC. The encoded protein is CASSLAGGGYEQYF.

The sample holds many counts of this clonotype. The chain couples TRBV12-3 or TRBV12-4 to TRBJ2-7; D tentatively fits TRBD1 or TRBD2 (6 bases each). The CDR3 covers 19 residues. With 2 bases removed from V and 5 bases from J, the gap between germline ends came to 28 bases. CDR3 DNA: TGTGCCAGCAGTTTAAGGGGGGCCGTTGGAGGTAGGATGGGACACGAGCAGTACTTC. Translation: CASSLRGAVGGRMGHEQYF.

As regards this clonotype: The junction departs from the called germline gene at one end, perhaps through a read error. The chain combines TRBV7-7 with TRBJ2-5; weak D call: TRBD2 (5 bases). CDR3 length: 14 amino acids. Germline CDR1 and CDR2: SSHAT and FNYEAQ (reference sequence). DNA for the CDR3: TGTGCTAGCAGCTTAAACGGGGTTGGAGAGACCCAGTACTTC. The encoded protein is CASSLNGVGETQYF.

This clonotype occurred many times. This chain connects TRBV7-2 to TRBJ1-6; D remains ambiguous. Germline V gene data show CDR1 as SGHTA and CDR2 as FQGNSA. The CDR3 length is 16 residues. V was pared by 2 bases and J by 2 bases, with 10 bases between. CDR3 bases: TGTGCCAGCAGCTTATGGAGGGCCCCCTATAATTCACCCCTCCACTTT. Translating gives CASSLWRAPYNSPLHF.

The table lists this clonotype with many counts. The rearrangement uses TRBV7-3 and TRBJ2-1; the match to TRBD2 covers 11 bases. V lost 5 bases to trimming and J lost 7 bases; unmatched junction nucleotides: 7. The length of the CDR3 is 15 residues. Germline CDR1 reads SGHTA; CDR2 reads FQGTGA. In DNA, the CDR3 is TGTGCCAGCAGCCCTACTAGCGGGAGTGGTAATGAGCAGTTCTTC. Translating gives CASSPTSGSGNEQFF.

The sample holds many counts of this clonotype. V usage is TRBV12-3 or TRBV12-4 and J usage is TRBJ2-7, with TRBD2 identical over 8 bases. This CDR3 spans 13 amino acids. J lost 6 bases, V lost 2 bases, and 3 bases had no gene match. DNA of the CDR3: TGTGCCAGCAGTTTACAGGCGGGAGGCGAGCAGTACTTC. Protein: CASSLQAGGEQYF.

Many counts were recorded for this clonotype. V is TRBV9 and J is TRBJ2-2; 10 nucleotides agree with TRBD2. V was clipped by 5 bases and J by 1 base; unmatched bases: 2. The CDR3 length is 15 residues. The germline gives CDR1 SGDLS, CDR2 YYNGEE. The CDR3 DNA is TGTGCCAGCAGGCGGACTAGCGGGAACACCGGGGAGCTGTTTTTT. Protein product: CASRRTSGNTGELFF.

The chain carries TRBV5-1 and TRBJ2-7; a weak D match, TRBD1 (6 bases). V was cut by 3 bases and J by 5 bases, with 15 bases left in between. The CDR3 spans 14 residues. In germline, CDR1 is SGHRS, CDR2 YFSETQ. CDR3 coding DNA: TGCGCCAGCAGCTCTTCAGGGGCTTTCAACGAGCAGTACTTC. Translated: CASSSSGAFNEQYF. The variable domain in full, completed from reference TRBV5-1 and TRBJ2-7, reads KAGVTQTPRYLIKTRGQQVTLSCSPISGHRSVSWYQQTPGQGLQFLFEYFSETQRNKGNFPGRFSGRQFSNSRSEMNVSTLELGDSALYLCASSSSGAFNEQYFGPGTRLTVT.

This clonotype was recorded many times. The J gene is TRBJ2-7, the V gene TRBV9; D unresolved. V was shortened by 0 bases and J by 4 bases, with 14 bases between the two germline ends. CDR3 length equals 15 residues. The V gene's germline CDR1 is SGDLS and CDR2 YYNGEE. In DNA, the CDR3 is TGTGCCAGCAGCGTAGGGGCAGCCCAGGTGTACGAGCAGTACTTC. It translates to CASSVGAAQVYEQYF.

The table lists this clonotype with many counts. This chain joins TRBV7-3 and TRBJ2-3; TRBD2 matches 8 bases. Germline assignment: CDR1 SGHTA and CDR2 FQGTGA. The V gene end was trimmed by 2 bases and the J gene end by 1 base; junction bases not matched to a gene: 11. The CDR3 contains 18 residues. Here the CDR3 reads CASSLGYRLAGRTDTQYF. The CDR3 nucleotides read TGTGCCAGCAGCTTAGGGTATCGGCTAGCGGGCCGCACAGATACGCAGTATTTT.

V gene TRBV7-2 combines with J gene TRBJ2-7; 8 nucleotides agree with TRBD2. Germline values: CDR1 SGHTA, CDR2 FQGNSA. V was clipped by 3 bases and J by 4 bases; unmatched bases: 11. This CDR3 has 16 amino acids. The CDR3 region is CASSFQRGGRLYEQYF. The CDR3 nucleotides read TGTGCCAGCAGCTTTCAGCGGGGCGGGAGGTTATACGAGCAGTACTTC.

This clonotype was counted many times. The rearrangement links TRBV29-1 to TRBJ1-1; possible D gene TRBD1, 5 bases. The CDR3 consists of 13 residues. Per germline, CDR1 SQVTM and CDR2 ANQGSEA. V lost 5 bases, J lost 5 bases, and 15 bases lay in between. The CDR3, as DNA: TGCAGCGTTCCCTGGGGGGTGGGAACTGAAGCTTTCTTT. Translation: CSVPWGVGTEAFF.